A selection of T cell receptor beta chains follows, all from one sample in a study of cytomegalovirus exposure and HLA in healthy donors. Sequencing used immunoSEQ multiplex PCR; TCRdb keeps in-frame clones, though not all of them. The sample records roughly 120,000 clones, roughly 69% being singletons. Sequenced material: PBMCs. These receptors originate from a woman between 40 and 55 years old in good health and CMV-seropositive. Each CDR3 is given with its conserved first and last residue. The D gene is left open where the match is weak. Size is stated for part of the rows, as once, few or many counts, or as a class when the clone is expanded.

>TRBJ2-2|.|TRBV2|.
CASSEGVITGELFF
TGTGCCAGCAGTGAAGGCGTCATCACCGGGGAGCTGTTTTTT
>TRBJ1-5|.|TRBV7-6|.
CASSLGQQPQHF
TGTGCCAGCAGCTTAGGGCAGCAGCCCCAGCATTTT
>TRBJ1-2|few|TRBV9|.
CASSHRTDFNYGYTF
TGTGCCAGCAGCCACCGGACAGATTTCAACTATGGCTACACCTTC
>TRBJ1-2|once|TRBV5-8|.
CASSLFLNRYGYTF
TGTGCCAGCAGCTTGTTCCTGAACAGATATGGCTACACCTTC
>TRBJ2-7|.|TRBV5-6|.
CASSFTEGEQYF
TGTGCCAGCAGCTTCACCGAGGGCGAGCAGTACTTC
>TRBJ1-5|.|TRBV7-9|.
CASSLVPGDDQPQHF
TGTGCCAGCAGCTTAGTTCCGGGGGACGATCAGCCCCAGCATTTT
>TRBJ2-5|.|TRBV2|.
CASSVADQETQYF
TGTGCCAGCAGTGTTGCAGACCAAGAGACCCAGTACTTC
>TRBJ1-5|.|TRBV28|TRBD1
CASRLSGQGDQPQHF
TGTGCCAGCAGGCTCTCGGGACAGGGGGATCAGCCCCAGCATTTT
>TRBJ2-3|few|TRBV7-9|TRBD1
CASSGRQGTMDTQYF
TGTGCCAGCAGCGGAAGACAGGGGACGATGGATACGCAGTATTTT
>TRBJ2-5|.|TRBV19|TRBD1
CASSTDRAQYF
TGTGCCAGTAGTACCGACAGGGCCCAGTACTTC
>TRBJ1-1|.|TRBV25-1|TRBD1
CASSEQGDREDTEAFF
TGTGCCAGCAGTGAGCAAGGGGACAGGGAGGACACTGAAGCTTTCTTT
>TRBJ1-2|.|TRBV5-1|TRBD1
CASSWDRMGDYGYTF
TGCGCCAGCAGCTGGGACAGGATGGGGGACTATGGCTACACCTTC
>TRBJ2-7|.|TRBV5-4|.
CASSLSNSGYSYEQYF
TGTGCCAGCAGCTTATCTAACTCCGGGTACTCCTACGAGCAGTACTTC
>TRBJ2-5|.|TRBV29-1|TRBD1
CSVVGQASQETQYF
TGCAGCGTTGTGGGACAGGCCAGCCAAGAGACCCAGTACTTC
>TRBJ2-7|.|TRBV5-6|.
CASSLGGHPGGLEQYF
TGTGCCAGCAGCTTGGGGGGGCACCCAGGGGGGCTCGAGCAGTACTTC
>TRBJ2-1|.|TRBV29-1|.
CSDRPQVPYNEQFF
TGCAGCGACCGGCCTCAGGTCCCCTACAATGAGCAGTTCTTC
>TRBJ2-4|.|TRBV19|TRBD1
CASSPDRGNIQYF
TGTGCCAGTAGTCCCGACAGGGGAAACATTCAGTACTTC
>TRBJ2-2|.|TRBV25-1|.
CASSDDGRSTGELFF
TGTGCCAGCAGTGATGATGGGCGAAGCACCGGGGAGCTGTTTTTT
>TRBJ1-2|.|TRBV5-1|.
CASSRPGPTPNGYTF
TGCGCCAGCAGCCGGCCGGGTCCCACTCCTAATGGCTACACCTTC
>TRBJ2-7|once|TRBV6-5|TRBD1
CASSRGTGGANEQYF
TGTGCCAGCAGCCGCGGGACAGGGGGCGCCAACGAGCAGTACTTC
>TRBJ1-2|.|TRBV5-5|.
CASSLIGGDGYTF
TGTGCCAGCAGCCTTATCGGGGGGGACGGCTACACCTTC
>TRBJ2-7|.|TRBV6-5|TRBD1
CASSWDRAYEQYF
TGTGCCAGCAGTTGGGACAGGGCTTACGAGCAGTACTTC
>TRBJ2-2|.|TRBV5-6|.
CASSPPQGSTGELFF
TGTGCCAGCAGCCCCCCGCAGGGAAGCACCGGGGAGCTGTTTTTT
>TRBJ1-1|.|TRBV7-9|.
CASSHQGGTEAFF
TGTGCCAGCAGCCACCAAGGGGGCACTGAAGCTTTCTTT
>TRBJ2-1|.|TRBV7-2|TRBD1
CASSLGDRGFDEQFF
TGTGCCAGCAGCTTAGGCGACAGGGGATTCGATGAGCAGTTCTTC
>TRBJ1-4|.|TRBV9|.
CASSVLGGADEKLFF
TGTGCCAGCAGCGTGTTGGGGGGGGCTGACGAAAAACTGTTTTTT
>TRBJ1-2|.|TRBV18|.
CASSPSLGVEGYTF
TGTGCCAGCTCACCATCATTAGGGGTAGAGGGCTACACCTTC
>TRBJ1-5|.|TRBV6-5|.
CASTPRVGQPQHF
TGTGCCAGCACCCCCCGGGTCGGTCAGCCCCAGCATTTT
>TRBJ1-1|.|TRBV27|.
CASTLQGPGTEAFF
TGTGCCAGCACCCTACAGGGTCCTGGCACTGAAGCTTTCTTT
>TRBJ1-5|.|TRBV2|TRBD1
CASSQGQGSNQPQHF
TGTGCCAGCAGCCAGGGACAGGGTAGCAATCAGCCCCAGCATTTT
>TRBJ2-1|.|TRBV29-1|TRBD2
CSVPGGAYNEQFF
TGCAGCGTACCGGGAGGGGCTTACAATGAGCAGTTCTTC
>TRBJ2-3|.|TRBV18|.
CASSPTGQPSTDTQYF
TGTGCCAGCTCACCAACCGGACAACCTAGCACAGATACGCAGTATTTT
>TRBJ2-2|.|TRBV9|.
CASQLGGNTGELFF
TGTGCCAGCCAACTCGGGGGGAACACCGGGGAGCTGTTTTTT
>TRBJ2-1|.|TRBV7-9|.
CASNPRLFTGNEQFF
TGTGCCAGCAACCCCAGACTCTTCACGGGGAATGAGCAGTTCTTC
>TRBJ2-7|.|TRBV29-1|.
CSVGAGVYEQYF
TGCAGCGTTGGCGCAGGGGTCTACGAGCAGTACTTC
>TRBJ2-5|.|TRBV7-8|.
CASSLSGMLETQYF
TGTGCCAGCAGCTTGTCGGGGATGTTAGAGACCCAGTACTTC
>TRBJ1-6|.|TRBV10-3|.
CASHHGGPNSPLHF
TGTGCCAGCCACCACGGGGGGCCCAATTCACCCCTCCACTTT
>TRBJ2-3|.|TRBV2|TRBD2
CASGASGGRTDTQYF
TGTGCCAGCGGCGCTAGCGGGGGGAGGACAGATACGCAGTATTTT
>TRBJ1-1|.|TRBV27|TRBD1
CASSLGTGGPEAFF
TGTGCCAGCAGTTTAGGGACAGGGGGCCCCGAAGCTTTCTTT
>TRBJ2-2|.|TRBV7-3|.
CASSLTGSSELFF
TGTGCCAGCAGCTTAACGGGTAGCTCGGAGCTGTTTTTT
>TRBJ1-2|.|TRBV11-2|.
CASSLPNAGGLYGYTF
TGTGCCAGCAGCTTACCTAACGCGGGGGGGCTCTATGGCTACACCTTC
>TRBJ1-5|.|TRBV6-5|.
CASSYSRQAGNQPQHF
TGTGCCAGCAGTTACTCCCGCCAAGCGGGCAATCAGCCCCAGCATTTT
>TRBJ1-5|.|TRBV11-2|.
CASSLGEAYQPQHF
TGTGCCAGCAGCTTAGGGGAGGCGTATCAGCCCCAGCATTTT
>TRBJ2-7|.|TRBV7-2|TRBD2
CASSPRLAGEKQYF
TGTGCCAGCAGCCCGAGACTAGCGGGGGAGAAGCAGTACTTC
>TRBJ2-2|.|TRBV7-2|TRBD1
CAGTGFEAGELFF
TGTGCCGGGACAGGGTTTGAGGCCGGGGAGCTGTTTTTT
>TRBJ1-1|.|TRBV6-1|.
CATTVRGQRNTEAFF
TGTGCCACCACCGTAAGGGGACAACGAAACACTGAAGCTTTCTTT
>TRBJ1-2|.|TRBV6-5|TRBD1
CASSYRGLNGYTF
TGTGCCAGCAGTTACAGGGGGCTTAATGGCTACACCTTC
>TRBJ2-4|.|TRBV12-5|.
CASGLSGSFNDIQYF
TGTGCTAGTGGTTTGTCGGGTAGTTTTAACGACATTCAGTACTTC
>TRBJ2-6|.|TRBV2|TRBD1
CASSEQGARTGANVLTF
TGTGCCAGCAGTGAACAGGGGGCTCGTACTGGGGCCAACGTCCTGACTTTC